The 14 T cell receptor beta chains given below trace back to one sample, sequenced in a study of blood T cell repertoires in COVID-19. Only in-frame clones appear in the TCRdb table, and some are missing; sequencing was by immunoSEQ multiplex PCR. The sample has 140,000 to 150,000 clones, roughly 84% seen once. Source material: PBMCs or T cells enriched from blood (not recorded which). The origin of the receptors is a woman aged 45-65 years who had been exposed to COVID-19.

The chain carries TRBV15 and TRBJ1-4; D is perhaps TRBD1 (5 bases). V was pared by 1 base and J by 1 base, with 10 bases between. CDR1 and CDR2 from the germline V gene are LNHNV and YYDKDF (reference sequence). The CDR3 extends over 16 amino acids. The CDR3 is CATSRALGGTNEKLFF. In DNA form, the CDR3 reads TGTGCCACCAGCAGAGCCTTGGGGGGAACTAATGAAAAACTGTTTTTT. Complete variable domain (other parts from reference TRBV15 and TRBJ1-4): DAMVIQNPRYQVTQFGKPVTLSCSQTLNHNVMYWYQQKSSQAPKLLFHYYDKDFNNEADTPDNFQSRRPNTSFCFLDIRSPGLGDTAMYLCATSRALGGTNEKLFFGSGTQLSVL.

This chain joins TRBV2 and TRBJ2-7; D ambiguous. CDR3 size: 12 residues. Germline-derived CDR1 and CDR2 are SNHLY and FYNNEI. V was shortened by 6 bases and J by 2 bases, with 8 bases between the two germline ends. The CDR3 reads CASRPGAYEQYF. The CDR3 nucleotides read TGTGCCAGCAGGCCGGGTGCCTACGAGCAGTACTTC.

This chain connects TRBV7-2 to TRBJ2-3, with a tentative D call TRBD2 (6 bases). V shed 5 bases and J shed 1 base, with 22 bases lying between them. The length of the CDR3 is 18 residues. Germline V gene sequence: CDR1 SGHTA, CDR2 FQGNSA. CDR3 sequence: CASSPRGPGPSRTDTQYF. The DNA for the CDR3 is TGTGCCAGCAGCCCGCGGGGCCCGGGTCCTTCCCGCACAGATACGCAGTATTTT.

The V and J genes are TRBV11-3 and TRBJ2-2; TRBD2 is a possible D gene (5 bases). This CDR3 comprises 14 residues. The germline gives CDR1 SGHNT, CDR2 YENEEA. The ends were cut back, 5 bases at V and 1 base at J, with 8 bases in the middle. The DNA for the CDR3 is TGTGCCAGCAGCCCAACTAGGAACACCGGGGAGCTGTTTTTT. Protein sequence: CASSPTRNTGELFF.

The chain uses TRBV11-2 and TRBJ1-3; TRBD1 is a possible D gene (6 bases). Trimming stripped 5 bases from V and 0 bases from J, with 17 bases between. The V gene's germline CDR1 is SGHAT and CDR2 FQNNGV. This CDR3 has 17 residues. CDR3 bases: TGTGCCAGCAGCGCCGGATGGGGGCCGAGCTCTGGAAACACCATATATTTT. Amino acid sequence: CASSAGWGPSSGNTIYF. The full variable domain, completed using reference TRBV11-2 and TRBJ1-3, is EAGVAQSPRYKIIEKRQSVAFWCNPISGHATLYWYQQILGQGPKLLIQFQNNGVVDDSQLPKDRFSAERLKGVDSTLKIQPAKLEDSAVYLCASSAGWGPSSGNTIYFGEGSWLTVV.

This chain joins TRBV4-1 and TRBJ1-2; D is uncertain. Trimming took off 4 bases at V and 2 bases at J, with 11 bases between the two ends. The CDR3 extends over 14 amino acids. In germline, CDR1 is MGHRA, CDR2 YSYEKL. The CDR3 nucleotides read TGCGCCAGCAGCCTAAAAGAGGAAAACTATGGCTACACCTTC. It encodes CASSLKEENYGYTF.

This clone was recorded once. CDR3 sequence (DNA): TGTGCCAGCAGCTTCAGGGCGGTTGGTGAAGCTTTCTTT. Amino acids: CASSFRAVGEAFF. This rearrangement joins TRBV7-8 to TRBJ1-1, with D tentatively TRBD1 (5 bases). This CDR3 contains 13 residues. The V gene lost 3 bases and the J gene lost 7 bases, with 12 bases spanning the gap. CDR1 is SGHVS and CDR2 is FQNEAQ in the germline V gene.

The chain recombines TRBV30 with TRBJ1-3; 10 bases map to TRBD1. Germline CDR1 reads GTSNPN; CDR2 reads SVGIG (reference sequence). The length of the CDR3 is 13 residues. Trimming removed 5 bases from V and 4 bases from J; junction bases left unmatched: 2. The CDR3 reads CAWDRGRGNTIYF. CDR3 bases: TGTGCCTGGGACAGGGGGCGAGGAAACACCATATATTTT.

The chain recombines TRBV29-1 with TRBJ2-3; 10 bases are shared with TRBD1. The junction had 8 bases not matched to a gene; V was cut back by 7 bases and J by 4 bases. CDR3 length equals 14 residues. The germline V gene encodes CDR1 SQVTM and CDR2 ANQGSEA. The CDR3 region is CSGETGTGADTQYF. The CDR3 DNA reads TGCAGCGGAGAGACGGGGACAGGGGCAGATACGCAGTATTTT.

The rearrangement joins TRBV5-4 to TRBJ1-1; perhaps TRBD1 as D (5 bases). CDR1 SGHNT and CDR2 YYREEE come from the germline V gene (reference sequence). The CDR3 runs 15 residues. Trimming removed 0 bases from V and 2 bases from J, with 11 bases in between. This CDR3 reads CASSLVGQLNTEAFF. CDR3 nucleotide sequence: TGTGCCAGCAGCTTGGTGGGGCAGCTTAACACTGAAGCTTTCTTT. The full variable domain, completed using reference TRBV5-4 and TRBJ1-1, is ETGVTQSPTHLIKTRGQQVTLRCSSQSGHNTVSWYQQALGQGPQFIFQYYREEENGRGNFPPRFSGLQFPNYSSELNVNALELDDSALYLCASSLVGQLNTEAFFGQGTRLTVV.

The V call is TRBV4-1, the J call TRBJ2-1; D is undetermined. Trimming took off 1 base at V and 6 bases at J, with 4 bases between the two ends. Germline loops: CDR1 MGHRA, CDR2 YSYEKL. There are 12 residues in the CDR3. In DNA form, the CDR3 reads TGCGCCAGCAGCCAAGCCTCCAATGAGCAGTTCTTC. This sequence encodes CASSQASNEQFF.

This chain uses TRBV19 with TRBJ1-3; no reliable D call. V gave up 5 bases and J gave up 9 bases, with 14 bases separating them. This CDR3 is 13 amino acids long. The germline gives CDR1 LNHDA, CDR2 SQIVND (reference sequence). This CDR3 reads CASSSISASTIYF. In DNA form, the CDR3 reads TGTGCCAGTAGTTCGATCTCTGCGAGCACCATATATTTT.

V usage is TRBV6-2 or TRBV6-3 and J usage is TRBJ2-2; the match to TRBD2 covers 8 bases. This CDR3 region has 15 residues. After removal of 4 bases from V and 4 bases from J, the junction contained 5 bases not matched to a gene. The germline CDR1 and CDR2 sequences are MNHEY and SVGEGT. The CDR3 spells CASSSGTRVTGELFF. The CDR3 DNA follows: TGTGCCAGCAGTTCCGGGACTAGGGTCACCGGGGAGCTGTTTTTT.

This chain uses TRBV4-2 with TRBJ2-4; weak D call: TRBD2 (6 bases). Between the trimmed V and J ends, which lost 0 bases and 6 bases, there was a span of 12 bases. CDR1 and CDR2 (germline): LGHNA, YNFKEQ. CDR3 length: 15 residues. This CDR3 reads CASSQDPSVLNIQYF. CDR3 bases: TGTGCCAGCAGCCAAGATCCTAGCGTCCTAAACATTCAGTACTTC.